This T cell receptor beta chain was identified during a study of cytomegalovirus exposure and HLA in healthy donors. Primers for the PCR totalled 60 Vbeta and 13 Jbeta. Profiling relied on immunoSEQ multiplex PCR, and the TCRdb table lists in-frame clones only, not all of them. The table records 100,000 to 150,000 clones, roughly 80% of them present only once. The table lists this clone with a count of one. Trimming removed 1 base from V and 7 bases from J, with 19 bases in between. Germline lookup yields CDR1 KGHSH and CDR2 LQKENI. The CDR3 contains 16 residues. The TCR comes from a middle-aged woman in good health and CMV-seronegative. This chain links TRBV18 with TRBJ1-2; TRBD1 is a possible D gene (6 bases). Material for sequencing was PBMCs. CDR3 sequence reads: CASSPLNRVESVGYTF. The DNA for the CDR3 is TGTGCCAGCTCACCACTGAACAGGGTAGAATCAGTTGGCTACACCTTC.